The 31 T cell receptor beta chains reported below all come from one sample, sequenced in a study of cytomegalovirus exposure and HLA in healthy donors. It was with 60 Vbeta and 13 Jbeta primers that the PCR ran. Here immunoSEQ multiplex PCR was the method, and the copy in TCRdb shows in-frame clones only, minus some. The data hold some 57,000 clones, with under 80% observed a single time. Material for sequencing was PBMCs. The receptors originated from a woman aged 30 to 39 in good health and CMV-seronegative.

This chain joins TRBV7-2 and TRBJ2-7; D remains unclear. Looked up from germline, CDR1 is SGHTA and CDR2 is FQGNSA. This CDR3 contains 12 residues. Trimming pared 5 bases from V and 2 bases from J, leaving 7 bases between. The CDR3 protein is CASSPTPYEQYF. CDR3 coding DNA: TGTGCCAGCAGCCCCACACCCTACGAGCAGTACTTC.

The V call is TRBV27, the J call TRBJ2-5; 10 positions match TRBD2. The DNA end is a closer match to TRBJ2-7, so the J assignment may be wrong. Germline V CDR1 and CDR2: MNHEY, SMNVEV (reference sequence). The CDR3 runs 16 residues. CDR3 sequence reads: CASSLAGTSAIYEQYF. CDR3 nucleotide sequence: TGTGCCAGCAGTTTGGCCGGGACTAGCGCAATCTACGAGCAGTACTTC.

This clone occurred once. The chain carries TRBV5-1 and TRBJ2-1, with TRBD2 identical over 11 bases. The V gene's germline CDR1 is SGHRS and CDR2 YFSETQ. J lost 9 bases, V lost 4 bases, and 9 bases had no gene match. This CDR3 is built from 15 residues. The CDR3 DNA reads as TGCGCCAGCAGCCCAATAGCGGGAGGGCCATCTGAGCAGTTCTTC. Its translation: CASSPIAGGPSEQFF.

The chain carries TRBV5-1 and TRBJ1-3, with TRBD1 as a possible D gene (6 bases). The V gene lost 1 base and the J gene lost 2 bases, with 10 bases spanning the gap. This CDR3 is 15 amino acids long. Germline V gene data show CDR1 as SGHRS and CDR2 as YFSETQ. In DNA form, the CDR3 reads TGCGCCAGCAGCTTGACAGGGCAGGCTGGAAACACCATATATTTT. Translation gives CASSLTGQAGNTIYF.

The chain employs TRBV21-1 and TRBJ1-5; the table's D call TRBD1 went unverified against the DNA. TRBV21-1 is designated a pseudogene. CDR3 length: 19 residues. Here the CDR3 DNA reads TGTGCCAGCAACCCGGGGGGTGACGGGACAGGGGACTTCAATCAGCCCCAGCATTTT. Translation gives CASNPGGDGTGDFNQPQHF.

This clone was found once. J is TRBJ1-5 and V is TRBV19; 8 bases are shared with TRBD1. V lost 6 bases to trimming and J lost 0 bases; unmatched junction nucleotides: 16. Per germline, CDR1 LNHDA and CDR2 SQIVND (reference sequence). The length of the CDR3 is 19 residues. This CDR3 reads CASSRFGGIQGDSNQPQHF. The CDR3 nucleotides read TGTGCCAGTAGCCGATTTGGTGGGATACAGGGGGATAGCAATCAGCCCCAGCATTTT.

This clone was counted only a few times. The V gene is TRBV19, the J gene TRBJ2-6; maybe TRBD2 (5 bases). In germline, CDR1 is LNHDA, CDR2 SQIVND (reference sequence). The CDR3 spans 15 residues. V was shortened by 6 bases and J by 1 base, with 10 bases between the two germline ends. Here the CDR3 reads CASSDRRSGANVLTF. Here the CDR3 DNA reads TGTGCCAGTAGCGACCGGAGGTCTGGGGCCAACGTCCTGACTTTC.

This sequence joins TRBV28 and TRBJ1-4; D unclear. The CDR3 covers 15 residues. Germline V gene lookup returns CDR1 MDHEN and CDR2 SYDVKM. V was pared by 5 bases and J by 1 base, with 11 bases between. As DNA, the CDR3 is TGTGCCAGCAGTCCCCCCGGGATAACTAATGAAAAACTGTTTTTT. It specifies CASSPPGITNEKLFF. The complete variable domain, with remaining parts taken from reference TRBV28 and TRBJ1-4, reads DVKVTQSSRYLVKRTGEKVFLECVQDMDHENMFWYRQDPGLGLRLIYFSYDVKMKEKGDIPEGYSVSREKKERFSLILESASTNQTSMYLCASSPPGITNEKLFFGSGTQLSVL.

This clone was picked up one time. The chain couples TRBV27 to TRBJ1-2, with TRBD1 matching over 7 bases. After removal of 2 bases from V and 4 bases from J, the junction contained 1 base not matched to a gene. This CDR3 has 13 amino acids. CDR1 is MNHEY and CDR2 is SMNVEV in the germline V gene (reference sequence). For the CDR3, the DNA is TGTGCCAGCAGTTTACGGGACAGCTATGGCTACACCTTC. Protein sequence: CASSLRDSYGYTF.

The chain recombines TRBV2 with TRBJ2-7, with 15 bases lining up with TRBD2. This CDR3 spans 15 amino acids. Germline CDR1 reads SNHLY; CDR2 reads FYNNEI. This CDR3 reads CASSLGLAGGYVQYV. CDR3 DNA: TGTGCCAGCAGCCTCGGACTAGCGGGGGGGTACGTGCAGTACGTC.

V is TRBV14 and J is TRBJ1-5; D gene ambiguous. CDR1 and CDR2 from the germline V gene are SGHDN and FVKESK. V was pared by 5 bases and J by 5 bases, with 10 bases between. This CDR3 region has 13 residues. CDR3 sequence reads: CASSMRRDQPQHF. The CDR3 nucleotides are TGTGCCAGCAGCATGCGACGGGATCAGCCCCAGCATTTT. The full variable domain, in which reference TRBV14 and TRBJ1-5 provide the parts outside the CDR3, is EAGVTQFPSHSVIEKGQTVTLRCDPISGHDNLYWYRRVMGKEIKFLLHFVKESKQDESGMPNNRFLAERTGGTYSTLKVQPAELEDSGVYFCASSMRRDQPQHFGDGTRLSIL.

This sequence joins TRBV6-5 and TRBJ2-7; TRBD2 aligns across 9 bases. Germline CDR1 and CDR2: MNHEY and SVGAGI. This CDR3 has 15 amino acids. The junction had 9 bases not matched to a gene; V was cut back by 5 bases and J by 4 bases. CDR3 nucleotide sequence: TGTGCCAGCAGTGCGGTTGGCGGGAGGGAATACGAGCAGTACTTC. Translation: CASSAVGGREYEQYF.

The chain links TRBV27 to TRBJ2-7; D is ambiguous. Germline values: CDR1 MNHEY, CDR2 SMNVEV (reference sequence). Trimming left V 3 bases short and J 1 base short, with 10 bases between. This CDR3 is built from 14 residues. The CDR3 loop is CASSFSAGSYEQYF. CDR3 nucleotide sequence: TGTGCCAGCAGTTTTTCGGCCGGGTCCTACGAGCAGTACTTC.

V is TRBV10-1 and J is TRBJ2-7; TRBD1 matches 11 bases. The CDR3 has 15 residues. The V gene's germline CDR1 is WNHNN and CDR2 SYGVQD (reference sequence). The trim removed 1 base at V and 4 bases at J, leaving 3 bases unmatched. The CDR3 sequence is CASSEYGTGGYEQYF. CDR3 DNA sequence: TGCGCCAGCAGTGAGTACGGGACAGGGGGTTACGAGCAGTACTTC.

This clone was counted once. This chain connects TRBV2 to TRBJ1-6, with D perhaps TRBD1 (6 bases). The germline CDR1 and CDR2 sequences are SNHLY and FYNNEI. CDR3 length: 13 residues. V was pared by 10 bases and J by 5 bases, with 12 bases between. The CDR3 DNA sequence: TGTGCCACCAGGACAGACAATAATTCACCCCTCCACTTT. Translated, it gives CATRTDNNSPLHF.

This clone has more than one count but fewer than ten. The chain combines TRBV5-1 with TRBJ1-2; no clear D gene. Germline V gives CDR1 SGHRS, CDR2 YFSETQ. This CDR3 comprises 14 residues. V was shortened by 0 bases and J by 2 bases, with 8 bases between the two germline ends. The CDR3 region has the DNA TGCGCCAGCAGCTTGGATCCAGTGAACTATGGCTACACCTTC. Translation: CASSLDPVNYGYTF.

This rearrangement joins TRBV6-4 to TRBJ2-7, with D perhaps matching TRBD1 (5 bases). CDR3 size: 9 residues. V lost 7 bases and J 10 bases, leaving 8 bases between the germline ends. In germline, CDR1 is MRHNA, CDR2 SNTAGT. CDR3 sequence reads: CASIRGQYF. The CDR3 region has the DNA TGTGCCAGCATTAGGGGCCAGTACTTC.

The CDR3 here is CASSRTGYSNQPQHF. CDR3 DNA: TGTGCCAGCAGCCGGACAGGGTATAGCAATCAGCCCCAGCATTTT. The J gene is TRBJ1-5, the V gene TRBV6-6; 8 bases are a match to TRBD1. Unmatched junction bases numbered 4, after V lost 6 bases and J lost 0 bases. The germline V gene encodes CDR1 MNHNY and CDR2 SVGAGI (reference sequence). The length of the CDR3 is 15 residues.

The chain recombines TRBV5-4 with TRBJ2-7, with 14 bases aligning to TRBD2. This CDR3 region has 16 residues. The V gene's germline CDR1 is SGHNT and CDR2 YYREEE (reference sequence). The V segment lost 4 bases and the J segment 2 bases; nucleotides outside the gene matches: 5. This CDR3 is CASSRLAGGLTYEQYF. CDR3 DNA sequence: TGTGCCAGCAGCCGACTAGCGGGAGGGCTTACCTACGAGCAGTACTTC.

This rearrangement joins TRBV7-6 to TRBJ2-6; TRBD1 matches 11 bases. CDR3 size: 19 residues. With V trimmed by 6 bases and J by 0 bases, 10 bases remained unmatched. Germline CDR1 reads SGHVS; CDR2 reads FNYEAQ. CDR3 region: CASRTIGQGASSGANVLTF. As DNA, the CDR3 is TGTGCCAGCAGGACGATAGGACAGGGGGCTTCCTCTGGGGCCAACGTCCTGACTTTC.

The V gene is TRBV5-4, the J gene TRBJ1-1; D is possibly TRBD1 (5 bases). Trimming removed 3 bases at V and 2 bases at J, with 14 bases between. The CDR3 consists of 15 residues. The V gene's germline CDR1 is SGHNT and CDR2 YYREEE (reference sequence). The CDR3 sequence is CASSSGGALNTEAFF. The DNA of the CDR3 is TGTGCCAGCAGCTCGGGAGGGGCTTTAAACACTGAAGCTTTCTTT.

The chain combines TRBV15 with TRBJ2-1; no definite D call. The germline CDR1 and CDR2 sequences are LNHNV and YYDKDF (reference sequence). This CDR3 region has 14 residues. The ends were cut back, 3 bases at V and 3 bases at J, with 9 bases in the middle. The DNA for the CDR3 is TGTGCCACCAGCAGCGAAACTGGCTACAATGAGCAGTTCTTC. It encodes CATSSETGYNEQFF.

The chain uses TRBV6-1 and TRBJ1-5; tentatively, D is TRBD1 (5 bases). V was shortened by 5 bases and J by 1 base, with 12 bases between the two germline ends. The CDR3 is 15 residues long. CDR1 MNHNS and CDR2 SASEGT come from the germline V gene. CDR3 nucleotide sequence: TGTGCCAGCAGTAACACTCAGGGAAGCAATCAGCCCCAGCATTTT. Encoded protein: CASSNTQGSNQPQHF.

The DNA for the CDR3 is TGTGCCTGGGCCCCCCGGGGGAAGAGTAGCGGCTACACCTTC. It specifies CAWAPRGKSSGYTF. This sequence joins TRBV30 and TRBJ1-2, with D maybe TRBD1 (5 bases). The ends were cut back, 5 bases at V and 8 bases at J, with 21 bases in the middle. The CDR3 runs 14 residues. CDR1 GTSNPN and CDR2 SVGIG come from the germline V gene (reference sequence). The full variable domain, with the rest looked up from reference TRBV30 and TRBJ1-2, is SQTIHQWPATLVQPVGSPLSLECTVEGTSNPNLYWYRQAAGRGLQLLFYSVGIGQISSEVPQNLSASRPQDRQFILSSKKLLLSDSGFYLCAWAPRGKSSGYTFGSGTRLTVV.

The V and J genes are TRBV10-3 and TRBJ1-1, with 8 bases fitting TRBD1. CDR3 length: 15 residues. Germline CDR1 is ENHRY and CDR2 is SYGVKD. The J segment lost 0 bases and the V segment lost 10 bases, leaving 10 bases of the junction unmatched. CDR3 loop: CATGDRTGMNTEAFF. The CDR3 DNA is TGTGCCACGGGAGACCGGACAGGGATGAACACTGAAGCTTTCTTT.

The J gene is TRBJ2-5, the V gene TRBV5-1; 7 bases line up with TRBD2. The ends lost 7 bases at V and 0 bases at J; junction bases unmatched: 6. This CDR3 has 14 amino acids. Germline-derived CDR1 and CDR2 are SGHRS and YFSETQ. CDR3 sequence reads: CASDPAGNQETQYF. CDR3 coding DNA: TGCGCCAGCGACCCAGCGGGGAACCAAGAGACCCAGTACTTC.

The sample holds a few counts of this clone. This chain uses TRBV29-1 with TRBJ2-1, with 9 bases matching TRBD2. Looked up from germline, CDR1 is SQVTM and CDR2 is ANQGSEA. The CDR3 contains 12 residues. Losses at the gene ends were 7 bases for V and 8 bases for J; bases not matched to a gene: 6. This chain's CDR3 is CSADLAGDEQFF. The CDR3 nucleotides read TGCAGCGCCGACTTAGCGGGAGATGAGCAGTTCTTC.

This clone was detected only a few times. The V gene is TRBV19, the J gene TRBJ2-2; the D gene is possibly TRBD1 (6 bases). V was clipped by 5 bases and J by 4 bases, with 11 bases between them. Germline assignment: CDR1 LNHDA and CDR2 SQIVND (reference sequence). The CDR3 totals 14 residues. CDR3 sequence reads: CASSPRGGTGELFF. Here the CDR3 DNA reads TGTGCCAGTAGTCCTAGAGGGGGCACCGGGGAGCTGTTTTTT.

The rearrangement links TRBV10-3 to TRBJ2-7, with TRBD1 matching 8 bases. The V segment lost 7 bases and the J segment 7 bases; nucleotides outside the gene matches: 9. CDR1 ENHRY and CDR2 SYGVKD come from the germline V gene. The CDR3 spans 13 residues. The CDR3 loop reads CAIKGQAFIEQYF. The CDR3 region has the DNA TGTGCCATCAAGGGACAGGCCTTTATAGAGCAGTACTTC.

V is TRBV30 and J is TRBJ2-7; D is unclear. Trimming shortened V by 0 bases and J by 6 bases, and 6 bases separated the two germline ends. This CDR3 spans 11 amino acids. Germline CDR1 is GTSNPN and CDR2 is SVGIG (reference sequence). CDR3 amino acids: CAWSVKSEQYV. CDR3 coding DNA: TGTGCCTGGAGTGTTAAGAGCGAGCAGTACGTC.

This chain uses TRBV9 with TRBJ2-5; the match to TRBD2 covers 13 bases. CDR1 SGDLS and CDR2 YYNGEE come from the germline V gene. This CDR3 is built from 17 residues. V lost 0 bases and J lost 0; bases outside the gene matches: 2. The CDR3 here is CASSVELAGGHQETQYF. CDR3 in DNA: TGTGCCAGCAGCGTAGAACTAGCGGGAGGGCACCAAGAGACCCAGTACTTC.